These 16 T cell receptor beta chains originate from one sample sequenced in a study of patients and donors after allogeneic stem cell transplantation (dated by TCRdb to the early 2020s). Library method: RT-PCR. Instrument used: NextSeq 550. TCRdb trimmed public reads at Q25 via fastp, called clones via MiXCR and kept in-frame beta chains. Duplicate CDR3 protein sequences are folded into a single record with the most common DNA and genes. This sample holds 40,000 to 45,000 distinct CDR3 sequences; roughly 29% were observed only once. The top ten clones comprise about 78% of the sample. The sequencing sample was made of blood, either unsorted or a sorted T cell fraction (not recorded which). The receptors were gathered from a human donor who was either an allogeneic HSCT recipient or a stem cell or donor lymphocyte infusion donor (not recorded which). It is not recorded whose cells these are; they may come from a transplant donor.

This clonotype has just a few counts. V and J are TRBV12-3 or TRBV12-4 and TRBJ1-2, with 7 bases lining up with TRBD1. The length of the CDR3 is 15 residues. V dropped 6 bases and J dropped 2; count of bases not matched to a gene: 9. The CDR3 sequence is CASRPRNRGNYGYTF. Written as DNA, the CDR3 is TGTGCCAGCAGGCCCCGGAACAGGGGAAACTATGGCTACACCTTC.

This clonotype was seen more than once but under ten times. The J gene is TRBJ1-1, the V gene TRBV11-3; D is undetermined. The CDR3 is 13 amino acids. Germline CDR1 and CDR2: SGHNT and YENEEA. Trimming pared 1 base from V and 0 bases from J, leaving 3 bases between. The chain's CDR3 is CASSLAVNTEAFF. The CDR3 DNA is TGTGCCAGCAGCTTAGCGGTGAACACTGAAGCTTTCTTT.

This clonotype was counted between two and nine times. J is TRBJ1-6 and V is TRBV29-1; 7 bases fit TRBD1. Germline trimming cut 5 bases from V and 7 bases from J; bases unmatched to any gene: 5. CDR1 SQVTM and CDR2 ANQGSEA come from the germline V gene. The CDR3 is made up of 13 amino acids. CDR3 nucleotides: TGCAGCGTTCAGACAGGGTGGAATTCACCCCTCCACTTT. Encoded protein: CSVQTGWNSPLHF. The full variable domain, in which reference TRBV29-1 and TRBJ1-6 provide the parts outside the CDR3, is SAVISQKPSRDICQRGTSLTIQCQVDSQVTMMFWYRQQPGQSLTLIATANQGSEATYESGFVIDKFPISRPNLTFSTLTVSNMSPEDSSIYLCSVQTGWNSPLHFGNGTRLTVT.

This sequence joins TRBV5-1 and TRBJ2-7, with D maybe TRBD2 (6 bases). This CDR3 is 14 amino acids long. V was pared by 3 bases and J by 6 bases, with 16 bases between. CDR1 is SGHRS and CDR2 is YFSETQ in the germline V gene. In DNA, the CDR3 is TGCGCCAGCAGCTGGGCGGGACCCACCGGCGAGCAGTACTTC. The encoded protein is CASSWAGPTGEQYF.

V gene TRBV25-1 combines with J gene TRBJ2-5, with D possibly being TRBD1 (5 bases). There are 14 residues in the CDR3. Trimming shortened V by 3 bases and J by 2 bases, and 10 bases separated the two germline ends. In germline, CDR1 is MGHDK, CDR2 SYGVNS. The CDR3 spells CASSEVRVQETQYF. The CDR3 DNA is TGTGCCAGCAGTGAGGTCAGGGTACAAGAGACCCAGTACTTC. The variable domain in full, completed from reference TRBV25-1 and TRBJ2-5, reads EADIYQTPRYLVIGTGKKITLECSQTMGHDKMYWYQQDPGMELHLIHYSYGVNSTEKGDLSSESTVSRIRTEHFPLTLESARPSHTSQYLCASSEVRVQETQYFGPGTRLLVL.

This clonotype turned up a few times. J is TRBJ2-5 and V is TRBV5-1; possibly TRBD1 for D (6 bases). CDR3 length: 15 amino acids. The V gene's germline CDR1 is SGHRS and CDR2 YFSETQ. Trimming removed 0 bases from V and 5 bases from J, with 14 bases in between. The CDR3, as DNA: TGCGCCAGCAGCTTGGCCGTGGGGACACACGAGACCCAGTACTTC. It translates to CASSLAVGTHETQYF.

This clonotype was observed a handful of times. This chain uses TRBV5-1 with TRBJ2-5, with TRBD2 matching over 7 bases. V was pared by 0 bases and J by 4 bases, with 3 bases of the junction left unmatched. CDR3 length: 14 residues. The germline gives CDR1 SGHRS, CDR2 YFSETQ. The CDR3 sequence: CASSLVTGGETQYF. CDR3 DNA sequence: TGCGCCAGCAGCTTGGTCACGGGGGGAGAGACCCAGTACTTC.

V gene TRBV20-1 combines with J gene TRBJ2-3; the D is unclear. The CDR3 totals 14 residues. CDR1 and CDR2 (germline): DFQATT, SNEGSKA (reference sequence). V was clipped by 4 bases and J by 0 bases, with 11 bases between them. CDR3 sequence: CSAITRKSTDTQYF. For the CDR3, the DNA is TGCAGTGCTATCACCCGGAAAAGCACAGATACGCAGTATTTT.

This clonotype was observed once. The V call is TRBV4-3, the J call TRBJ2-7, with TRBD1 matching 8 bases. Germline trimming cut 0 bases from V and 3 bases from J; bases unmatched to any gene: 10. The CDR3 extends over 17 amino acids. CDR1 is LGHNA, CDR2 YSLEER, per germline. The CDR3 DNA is TGCGCCAGCAGCCAAGATCGGACAGGGTATGGTGGCTACGAGCAGTACTTC. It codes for CASSQDRTGYGGYEQYF.

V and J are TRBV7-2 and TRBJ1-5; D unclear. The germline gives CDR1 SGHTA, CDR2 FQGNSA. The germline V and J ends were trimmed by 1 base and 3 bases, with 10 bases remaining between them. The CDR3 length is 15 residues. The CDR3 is CASSLVTANNQPQHF. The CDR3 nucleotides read TGTGCCAGCAGCTTAGTCACGGCCAACAATCAGCCCCAGCATTTT.

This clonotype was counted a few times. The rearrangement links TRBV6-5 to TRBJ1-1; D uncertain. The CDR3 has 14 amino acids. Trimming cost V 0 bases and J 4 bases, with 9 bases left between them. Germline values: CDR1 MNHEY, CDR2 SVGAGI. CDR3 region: CASSYSRRRTEAFF. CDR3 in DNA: TGTGCCAGCAGTTACTCTAGGAGGCGCACTGAAGCTTTCTTT.

CDR3 bases: TGTGCCAGCAGTGCAAGGAAGCCTTACTTTGGCAATGAGCAGTTCTTC. Amino acids: CASSARKPYFGNEQFF. This sequence joins TRBV28 and TRBJ2-1; no firm D call. The CDR3 loop spans 16 amino acids. Trimming left V 5 bases short and J 6 bases short, with 20 bases between. CDR1 is MDHEN and CDR2 is SYDVKM in the germline V gene.

The CDR3 loop reads CSVETVDIQYF. In DNA, the CDR3 is TGCAGCGTTGAAACAGTAGACATTCAGTACTTC. The V gene is TRBV29-1, the J gene TRBJ2-4, with D hard to call. Germline loops: CDR1 SQVTM, CDR2 ANQGSEA. The CDR3 is made up of 11 amino acids. With 2 bases removed from V and 8 bases from J, the gap between germline ends came to 7 bases. The complete variable domain, with remaining parts taken from reference TRBV29-1 and TRBJ2-4, reads SAVISQKPSRDICQRGTSLTIQCQVDSQVTMMFWYRQQPGQSLTLIATANQGSEATYESGFVIDKFPISRPNLTFSTLTVSNMSPEDSSIYLCSVETVDIQYFGAGTRLSVL.

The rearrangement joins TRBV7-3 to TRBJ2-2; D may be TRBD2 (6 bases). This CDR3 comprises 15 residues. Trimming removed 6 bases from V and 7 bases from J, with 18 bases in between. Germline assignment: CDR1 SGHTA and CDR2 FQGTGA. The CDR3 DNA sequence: TGTGCCAGCAGGATAACTAGCATACTTAACGGGGAGCTGTTTTTT. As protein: CASRITSILNGELFF.

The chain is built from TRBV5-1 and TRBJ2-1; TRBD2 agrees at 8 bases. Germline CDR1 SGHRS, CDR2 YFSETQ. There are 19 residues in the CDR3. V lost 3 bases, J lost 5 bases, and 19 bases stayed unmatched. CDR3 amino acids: CASSYRASGLSYLDNEQFF. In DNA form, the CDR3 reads TGCGCCAGCAGCTACCGGGCTAGCGGGCTTTCCTACCTAGACAATGAGCAGTTCTTC.

In nucleotides, the CDR3 is TGTGCCAGCAGCTCTAAAGGAGAGCAGTACTTC. Translating it yields CASSSKGEQYF. V is TRBV7-6 and J is TRBJ2-7; D gene ambiguous. Looked up from germline, CDR1 is SGHVS and CDR2 is FNYEAQ. The CDR3 extends over 11 amino acids. V was pared by 4 bases and J by 7 bases, with 8 bases between.